What follows are 2 T cell receptor beta chains derived from one specimen sequenced in a study of blood T cell repertoires in COVID-19. Sequencing used immunoSEQ multiplex PCR; TCRdb keeps in-frame clones, though not all of them. Of 200,000 to 250,000 clones detected, around 87% appear once; the ten largest clones hold about 6%. Sample: PBMCs or T cells enriched from blood (not recorded which). The receptors derive from a woman in her 30s with acute COVID-19.

The genes are TRBV7-9 and TRBJ1-1, with 7 bases fitting TRBD1. After removal of 5 bases from V and 3 bases from J, the junction contained 6 bases not matched to a gene. In germline, CDR1 is SEHNR, CDR2 FQNEAQ (reference sequence). The CDR3 runs to 14 residues. The CDR3 DNA is TGTGCCAGCAGCCTCCGGGACAGCGACACTGAAGCTTTCTTT. This encodes CASSLRDSDTEAFF.

This chain joins TRBV6-2 or TRBV6-3 and TRBJ1-1; D is possibly TRBD1 (5 bases). The CDR3 spans 16 residues. Germline-derived CDR1 and CDR2 are MNHEY and SVGEGT. Trimming cost V 0 bases and J 2 bases, with 13 bases left between them. This CDR3 reads CASSYSNSWGNTEAFF. For the CDR3, the DNA is TGTGCCAGCAGTTACTCGAATAGTTGGGGCAACACTGAAGCTTTCTTT.